The 14 T cell receptor beta chains given below trace back to one sample, sequenced in a study of OX40 agonist ivuxolimab in advanced cancers. The repertoire was sequenced with immunoSEQ multiplex PCR; TCRdb's copy has only in-frame clones and lacks some. The table has tens of thousands of clones, 80% seen once. Source: CD4+ or CD8+ T cells sorted from blood, taken in a trial of the OX40 agonist ivuxolimab. These TCRs come from an adult with an advanced solid tumor such as melanoma, head and neck, liver or kidney cancer.

This chain joins TRBV7-8 and TRBJ1-1; D remains ambiguous. The V and J ends lost 1 base and 8 bases respectively, with 11 bases between them. Germline V gene data show CDR1 as SGHVS and CDR2 as FQNEAQ. CDR3 length: 13 amino acids. This chain's CDR3 is CASSLVGSFEAFF. The CDR3 coding sequence is TGTGCCAGCAGCTTAGTGGGTAGCTTCGAAGCTTTCTTT.

This clone came up a few times. V gene TRBV19 combines with J gene TRBJ2-7, with a possible D match to TRBD1 (5 bases). Trimming took off 4 bases at V and 3 bases at J, with 25 bases between the two ends. CDR1 and CDR2 from the germline V gene are LNHDA and SQIVND (reference sequence). This CDR3 region has 18 residues. CDR3 coding DNA: TGTGCCAGTAGTAACAATCCCTCTGGGGCCTCTTCGGGCTACGAGCAGTACTTC. Its translation: CASSNNPSGASSGYEQYF. The full variable domain, in which reference TRBV19 and TRBJ2-7 provide the parts outside the CDR3, is DGGITQSPKYLFRKEGQNVTLSCEQNLNHDAMYWYRQDPGQGLRLIYYSQIVNDFQKGDIAEGYSVSREKKESFPLTVTSAQKNPTAFYLCASSNNPSGASSGYEQYFGPGTRLTVT.

This clone was seen just once. The V gene is TRBV7-9, the J gene TRBJ2-7; 8 nucleotides match TRBD2. This CDR3 has 15 residues. Per the germline V gene, CDR1 is SEHNR and CDR2 is FQNEAQ (reference sequence). V shed 1 base, J shed 4 bases, and the junction held 6 bases outside the gene matches. This CDR3 is CASSLGGRMAYEQYF. The CDR3 DNA sequence: TGTGCCAGCAGCTTAGGCGGGAGGATGGCGTACGAGCAGTACTTC.

The chain employs TRBV5-1 and TRBJ2-3, with 9 nucleotides matching TRBD2. This CDR3 contains 17 residues. Germline V gene data show CDR1 as SGHRS and CDR2 as YFSETQ. V was pared by 0 bases and J by 6 bases, with 11 bases of the junction left unmatched. CDR3 DNA: TGCGCCAGCAGCTTGGATCAGGGCGGGAGGGCCGTGGATACGCAGTATTTT. It codes for CASSLDQGGRAVDTQYF. The complete variable domain, with remaining parts taken from reference TRBV5-1 and TRBJ2-3, reads KAGVTQTPRYLIKTRGQQVTLSCSPISGHRSVSWYQQTPGQGLQFLFEYFSETQRNKGNFPGRFSGRQFSNSRSEMNVSTLELGDSALYLCASSLDQGGRAVDTQYFGPGTRLTVL.

The chain is built from TRBV2 and TRBJ2-7; no firm D call. V lost 6 bases to trimming and J lost 2 bases, with 11 bases between them. Germline V gene lookup returns CDR1 SNHLY and CDR2 FYNNEI. The CDR3 consists of 13 residues. The DNA for the CDR3 is TGTGCCAGCAGGCTATTGGGGACCTACGAGCAGTACTTC. Its protein product is CASRLLGTYEQYF.

This sequence joins TRBV5-6 and TRBJ1-2, with 7 bases fitting TRBD1. The CDR3 has 14 amino acids. Germline V gene lookup returns CDR1 SGHDT and CDR2 YYEEEE. The V gene end was trimmed by 4 bases and the J gene end by 8 bases; junction bases not matched to a gene: 11. CDR3 bases: TGTGCCAGCAGCATGGGATCGGACAGGCGAGGCTACACCTTC. It yields the protein CASSMGSDRRGYTF. The full variable domain, completed using reference TRBV5-6 and TRBJ1-2, is DAGVTQSPTHLIKTRGQQVTLRCSPKSGHDTVSWYQQALGQGPQFIFQYYEEEERQRGNFPDRFSGHQFPNYSSELNVNALLLGDSALYLCASSMGSDRRGYTFGSGTRLTVV.

The chain employs TRBV7-2 and TRBJ2-5, with D hard to call. The CDR3 spans 13 residues. In germline, CDR1 is SGHTA, CDR2 FQGNSA. The V end lost 3 bases, the J end lost 5 bases, and 10 bases lay between the germline ends. The CDR3 coding sequence is TGTGCCAGCAGCTTCAACGGACGGGAGACCCAGTACTTC. As protein: CASSFNGRETQYF.

Worth noting for this clone: Other nucleotide sequences from this sample produce the same CDR3. The J gene is TRBJ2-3, the V gene TRBV10-2; D might be TRBD1 (6 bases). This CDR3 has 12 amino acids. V was trimmed by 3 bases and J by 5 bases, leaving 6 bases between them. Germline V gene sequence: CDR1 WSHSY, CDR2 SAAADI. The DNA for the CDR3 is TGCGCCAGCAGTGAAGGGGGAGATACGCAGTATTTT. This sequence encodes CASSEGGDTQYF.

The chain uses TRBV7-9 and TRBJ1-5, with TRBD1 as a possible D gene (6 bases). The CDR3 sequence is 16 residues long. Germline V gene sequence: CDR1 SEHNR, CDR2 FQNEAQ (reference sequence). V dropped 5 bases and J dropped 2 bases, with 16 bases sitting between them. CDR3 in DNA: TGTGCCAGCAGCCGGGAGGGGGGAACGGGCAATCAGCCCCAGCATTTT. It is translated as CASSREGGTGNQPQHF.

Here the CDR3 DNA reads TGTGCCTGGGGGGCCCCCCGTGGCTACACCTTC. It codes for CAWGAPRGYTF. The chain joins TRBV30 to TRBJ1-2; TRBD1 is a possible D gene (5 bases). From germline, CDR1 is GTSNPN and CDR2 SVGIG (reference sequence). The CDR3 is made up of 11 amino acids. V gave up 5 bases and J gave up 7 bases, with 11 bases separating them.

The rearrangement uses TRBV5-1 and TRBJ2-5; the D gene is possibly TRBD1 (6 bases). The closer fit of TRBJ2-7 to the DNA end suggests the J call may be wrong. This CDR3 contains 15 residues. Per germline, CDR1 SGHRS and CDR2 YFSETQ. Written as DNA, the CDR3 is TGCGCCAGCAGCAAAGGGGACAAGTACCCCTACGAGCAGTACTTC. This gives the protein CASSKGDKYPYEQYF.

In its sample, this clone was seen a few times. The chain combines TRBV7-9 with TRBJ2-1; D not resolved. The V end was cut by 5 bases, the J end by 6 bases, with 8 bases between. The CDR3 loop spans 12 amino acids. Germline-derived CDR1 and CDR2 are SEHNR and FQNEAQ (reference sequence). The DNA for the CDR3 is TGTGCCAGCAGCCCCCCGGGCAATGAGCAGTTCTTC. Translating it yields CASSPPGNEQFF. The full variable domain, with the rest looked up from reference TRBV7-9 and TRBJ2-1, is DTGVSQNPRHKITKRGQNVTFRCDPISEHNRLYWYRQTLGQGPEFLTYFQNEAQLEKSRLLSDRFSAERPKGSFSTLEIQRTEQGDSAMYLCASSPPGNEQFFGPGTRLTVL.

The rearrangement uses TRBV7-9 and TRBJ2-7; 7 nucleotides align to TRBD2. CDR3 length: 15 residues. Germline CDR1 SEHNR, CDR2 FQNEAQ (reference sequence). The junction had 10 bases not matched to a gene; V was cut back by 1 base and J by 7 bases. CDR3 region: CASSLVPSGFREQYF. The CDR3, as DNA: TGTGCCAGCAGCTTAGTGCCTAGCGGTTTCAGAGAGCAGTACTTC.

The rearrangement joins TRBV18 to TRBJ1-5, with D unclear. The V gene lost 1 base and the J gene lost 0 bases, with 10 bases spanning the gap. The length of the CDR3 is 16 residues. CDR1 is KGHSH and CDR2 is LQKENI in the germline V gene. The CDR3: CASSPQAPYSNQPQHF. CDR3 DNA: TGTGCCAGCTCACCACAGGCACCTTATAGCAATCAGCCCCAGCATTTT.